This record concerns one TCR beta chain sequence. V was pared by 3 bases and J by 4 bases, with 5 bases of the junction left unmatched. The CDR3 sequence is 15 residues long. Germline V gene sequence: CDR1 LGHDT, CDR2 YNNKEL (reference sequence). This specimen comes from a study of blood T cell repertoires in COVID-19. This table comes from immunoSEQ multiplex PCR, and its TCRdb copy is limited to in-frame clones, with some not included. The table has approximately 310,000 clones, roughly 90% seen once. Residents of about two dozen US areas, aged about 18 to 89 years, made up the participants. Donors were grouped by their self-reported clinical history.

The receptor was derived from a man aged 55 to 69 who had recovered from COVID-19. The V gene is TRBV3-1 (or the pseudogene TRBV3-2), the J gene TRBJ2-2, with 7 bases lining up with TRBD1. The sample consisted of PBMCs or T cells enriched from blood (not recorded which). The chain's CDR3 is CASSQGKGATGELFF. The CDR3 region has the DNA TGTGCCAGCAGCCAGGGCAAGGGGGCCACCGGGGAGCTGTTTTTT.